This T cell receptor beta chain is from a study of CD8 T cells in ankylosing spondylitis. This clonotype was seen a handful of times. The antigen remains unidentified. Overall study findings and caveats: Previous work reported some of these motif variants in the synovial fluid and blood of reactive arthritis. Disease-linked clones were found to be CD8+ and relatively rare in peripheral blood. Reportedly, disease-linked clones are significantly enriched in ankylosing spondylitis patients' matched synovial fluid.

The CDR3 is made up of 13 amino acids. The germline CDR1 and CDR2 sequences are SGHTA and FQGNSA. Trimming cost V 1 base and J 7 bases, with 10 bases left between them. Using its own MiXCR run on the 5' RACE reads, TCRdb lists one record per CDR3 protein. This table has over 200,000 distinct CDR3 sequences, 10% to 13% appearing once. The chain is built from TRBV7-2 and TRBJ1-2, with D possibly being TRBD1 (5 bases). The TCR originated in a male donor with ankylosing spondylitis or in good health (not recorded which). Sequencing used blood, either unsorted or a sorted T cell fraction (not recorded which). The CDR3 here is CASSLEGTGGYTF. The CDR3 nucleotides are TGTGCCAGCAGCTTAGAAGGGACGGGTGGCTACACCTTC.